Below, 32 T cell receptor beta chains from the same sample are listed, as sequenced in a study of vaccination and CD4 T cells after COVID-19. Treatment given: roughly 10-day PBMC culture with coronavirus spike peptide pools or control peptides (ViraFEST assay). These TCRs' antigens remain unknown. The Oncomine TCR Beta short-read assay was applied to DNA of cultured CD4+ T cells. TCRdb re-derived calls from the PCR reads in MiXCR, one entry per CDR3 protein. This sample has 13,000 or so distinct CDR3 sequences, with 45% to 65% found just once. Input material: CD4+ T cells from blood, cultured in vitro. Receptor source: a human donor who had recovered from COVID-19.

The sample holds a few counts of this clonotype. This sequence joins TRBV19 and TRBJ1-5; no reliable D call. The V end lost 1 base, the J end lost 9 bases, and 13 bases lay between the germline ends. This CDR3 region has 14 residues. Germline CDR1 and CDR2: LNHDA and SQIVND (reference sequence). CDR3 DNA: TGTGCCAGTAGTATAGGGAGCCGGCTTCCGCCCCAGCATTTT. Residues: CASSIGSRLPPQHF. The entire variable domain, with the rest obtained from reference TRBV19 and TRBJ1-5, is as follows: DGGITQSPKYLFRKEGQNVTLSCEQNLNHDAMYWYRQDPGQGLRLIYYSQIVNDFQKGDIAEGYSVSREKKESFPLTVTSAQKNPTAFYLCASSIGSRLPPQHFGDGTRLSIL.

This chain connects TRBV6-4 to TRBJ1-5; D call uncertain. CDR1 and CDR2 (germline): MRHNA, SNTAGT. V was shortened by 5 bases and J by 9 bases, with 14 bases between the two germline ends. The CDR3 runs to 13 residues. CDR3 DNA: TGTGCCAGCAGTCCGCCCGGGCCTTGGCCCCAGCATTTT. It yields the protein CASSPPGPWPQHF.

V and J are TRBV30 and TRBJ2-7; the match to TRBD2 covers 7 bases. Trimming took 5 bases from V and 10 from J; bases not matched to a gene: 17. The CDR3 loop spans 14 amino acids. Germline V gene sequence: CDR1 GTSNPN, CDR2 SVGIG (reference sequence). CDR3: CAWGGDPGGMVQYF. CDR3 sequence (DNA): TGTGCCTGGGGGGGGGACCCTGGCGGGATGGTTCAGTACTTC.

The gene calls are TRBV6-2 or TRBV6-3 and TRBJ2-7; D is unclear. Germline V lookup: CDR1 MNHEY, CDR2 SVGEGT. Trimming took off 2 bases at V and 0 bases at J, with 8 bases between the two ends. This CDR3 contains 14 residues. The CDR3, as DNA: TGTGCCAGCAGTTACCGTGCCACCTCCTACGAGCAGTACTTC. Translating gives CASSYRATSYEQYF.

This clonotype was recorded a few times. V is TRBV30 and J is TRBJ1-1; 8 bases fit TRBD1. Germline CDR1 GTSNPN, CDR2 SVGIG (reference sequence). J gave up 4 bases and V 2 bases, and 6 bases lay outside the gene matches. The CDR3 is made up of 14 amino acids. The CDR3 reads CAWSFQGASTEAFF. The CDR3 region has the DNA TGTGCCTGGAGTTTTCAGGGGGCGAGCACTGAAGCTTTCTTT.

In its sample, this clonotype was seen a few times. V usage is TRBV6-5 and J usage is TRBJ2-5; D not resolved. Germline CDR1 MNHEY, CDR2 SVGAGI. The CDR3 sequence is 12 residues long. Trimming stripped 0 bases from V and 3 bases from J, with 2 bases between. In DNA form, the CDR3 reads TGTGCCAGCAGTTACTCCGAAGAGACCCAGTACTTC. This translates into CASSYSEETQYF.

The chain combines TRBV5-1 with TRBJ1-6, with D perhaps TRBD1 (6 bases). The V and J ends lost 0 bases and 8 bases respectively, with 12 bases between them. Per germline, CDR1 SGHRS and CDR2 YFSETQ. The CDR3 contains 15 residues. The CDR3 loop is CASSLALRGYSPLHF. CDR3 bases: TGCGCCAGCAGCTTGGCGCTCAGGGGATATTCACCCCTCCACTTT.

The rearrangement joins TRBV15 to TRBJ1-4; TRBD1 agrees at 7 bases. The germline gives CDR1 LNHNV, CDR2 YYDKDF (reference sequence). J gave up 4 bases and V 5 bases, and 10 bases lay outside the gene matches. This CDR3 is 16 amino acids long. In DNA form, the CDR3 reads TGTGCCACCAGCGGCCAGACAGGGCGACATAATGAAAAACTGTTTTTT. Translation: CATSGQTGRHNEKLFF.

V usage is TRBV6-1 and J usage is TRBJ2-3, with unresolved D. Germline V gene lookup returns CDR1 MNHNS and CDR2 SASEGT. This CDR3 has 13 residues. The V gene lost 8 bases and the J gene lost 1 base, with 10 bases spanning the gap. CDR3 sequence (DNA): TGTGCCAGCCGCCAGCAACGCACAGATACGCAGTATTTT. This sequence encodes CASRQQRTDTQYF.

The chain combines TRBV27 with TRBJ1-2; no reliable D call. Trimming cost V 3 bases and J 8 bases, with 10 bases left between them. The CDR3 is 12 amino acids. CDR1 and CDR2 (germline): MNHEY, SMNVEV (reference sequence). The CDR3 is CASSFRGGGYTF. The CDR3 nucleotides are TGTGCCAGCAGTTTTCGGGGTGGAGGCTACACCTTC.

This clonotype has only one observation. The chain has TRBV2 and TRBJ2-7; TRBD1 might be the D (5 bases). The germline gives CDR1 SNHLY, CDR2 FYNNEI. The V end lost 6 bases, the J end lost 0 bases, and 15 bases lay between the germline ends. The CDR3 contains 15 residues. The CDR3 DNA follows: TGTGCCAGCAGACCTCAGGGAAAGATCTCCTACGAGCAGTACTTC. Amino acids: CASRPQGKISYEQYF.

This rearrangement joins TRBV7-3 to TRBJ1-1; D is perhaps TRBD1 (6 bases). The CDR3 sequence is 13 residues long. The V gene lost 4 bases and the J gene lost 11 bases, with 17 bases spanning the gap. Germline lookup yields CDR1 SGHTA and CDR2 FQGTGA. CDR3 DNA: TGTGCCAGCAGCTCGGACAGTGGGGGCCCGGCTTTCTTT. It specifies CASSSDSGGPAFF.

V is TRBV2 and J is TRBJ2-3; no reliable D call. Germline loops: CDR1 SNHLY, CDR2 FYNNEI. Deletions cut 6 bases from V and 0 bases from J, with 13 bases between. The CDR3 contains 15 residues. This chain's CDR3 is CASRAERASTDTQYF. CDR3 in DNA: TGTGCCAGCAGGGCCGAACGGGCCAGCACAGATACGCAGTATTTT. Full variable domain (rest looked up from reference TRBV2 and TRBJ2-3): EPEVTQTPSHQVTQMGQEVILRCVPISNHLYFYWYRQILGQKVEFLVSFYNNEISEKSEIFDDQFSVERPDGSNFTLKIRSTKLEDSAMYFCASRAERASTDTQYFGPGTRLTVL.

A few counts support this clonotype. This chain links TRBV7-9 with TRBJ2-4; D unclear. Per germline, CDR1 SEHNR and CDR2 FQNEAQ (reference sequence). The ends were cut back, 5 bases at V and 8 bases at J, with 13 bases in the middle. The CDR3 runs 13 residues. The CDR3 loop reads CASSPKLKDIQYF. DNA for the CDR3: TGTGCCAGCAGCCCTAAGCTGAAGGACATTCAGTACTTC.

The J gene is TRBJ2-5, the V gene TRBV7-2; D unresolved. The CDR3 consists of 14 residues. V was shortened by 4 bases and J by 3 bases, with 12 bases between the two germline ends. The germline gives CDR1 SGHTA, CDR2 FQGNSA. The CDR3 DNA is TGTGCCAGCAGCTCCCGCCTGACTGAAGAGACCCAGTACTTC. It codes for CASSSRLTEETQYF.

This chain connects TRBV20-1 to TRBJ2-5; D not certain. The length of the CDR3 is 12 residues. Trimming left V 0 bases short and J 5 bases short, with 7 bases between. Germline CDR1 DFQATT, CDR2 SNEGSKA (reference sequence). CDR3 sequence (DNA): TGCAGTGCTAGAGATTACGGGGAGACCCAGTACTTC. This encodes CSARDYGETQYF.

This sequence joins TRBV12-3 or TRBV12-4 and TRBJ2-3; D is perhaps TRBD1 (5 bases). The CDR3 runs to 14 residues. The V end was cut by 3 bases, the J end by 3 bases, with 10 bases between. The CDR3 coding sequence is TGTGCCAGCAGTTTGCAGGGTATAACAGATACGCAGTATTTT. Residues: CASSLQGITDTQYF.

The table lists this clonotype with a few counts. The chain recombines TRBV18 with TRBJ1-2, with D possibly TRBD1 on 6 matching bases. Germline V gene sequence: CDR1 KGHSH, CDR2 LQKENI. The CDR3 loop spans 13 amino acids. With 2 bases removed from V and 2 bases from J, the gap between germline ends came to 6 bases. The CDR3 sequence is CASSPTGNYGYTF. The CDR3 DNA follows: TGTGCCAGCTCACCAACAGGGAACTATGGCTACACCTTC.

The chain is built from TRBV2 and TRBJ1-1; D not certain. The CDR3 is made up of 13 amino acids. CDR1 and CDR2 (germline): SNHLY, FYNNEI. V lost 7 bases and J lost 1, with 10 bases in between. DNA for the CDR3: TGTGCCAGCAAGTGGCAGTCGAACACTGAAGCTTTCTTT. Protein product: CASKWQSNTEAFF.

This clonotype was seen only a few times. This chain connects TRBV5-1 to TRBJ2-1; 8 nucleotides agree with TRBD1. CDR3 length: 16 amino acids. V shed 5 bases, J shed 5 bases, and the junction held 12 bases outside the gene matches. Germline V gene lookup returns CDR1 SGHRS and CDR2 YFSETQ. The CDR3 nucleotides read TGCGCCAGCAGATTCATCATGGGACAGGATCACAATGAGCAGTTCTTC. Its protein is CASRFIMGQDHNEQFF.

The CDR3 reads CSAVPVRQPQHF. The DNA for the CDR3 is TGCAGTGCTGTGCCGGTTCGTCAGCCCCAGCATTTT. The chain joins TRBV20-1 to TRBJ1-5; D is undetermined. Germline loops: CDR1 DFQATT, CDR2 SNEGSKA (reference sequence). The CDR3 covers 12 residues. V dropped 5 bases and J dropped 6 bases, with 11 bases sitting between them.

The chain has TRBV15 and TRBJ1-1, with D possibly TRBD1 on 5 matching bases. Trimming shortened V by 0 bases and J by 4 bases, and 9 bases separated the two germline ends. This CDR3 has 14 amino acids. Per the germline V gene, CDR1 is LNHNV and CDR2 is YYDKDF (reference sequence). The CDR3 reads CATSRDWGGTEAFF. In nucleotides, the CDR3 is TGTGCCACCAGCAGAGATTGGGGGGGCACTGAAGCTTTCTTT. The whole variable domain, filled in from reference TRBV15 and TRBJ1-1, reads DAMVIQNPRYQVTQFGKPVTLSCSQTLNHNVMYWYQQKSSQAPKLLFHYYDKDFNNEADTPDNFQSRRPNTSFCFLDIRSPGLGDTAMYLCATSRDWGGTEAFFGQGTRLTVV.

The rearrangement joins TRBV19 to TRBJ2-2; D gene uncertain. Trimming pared 10 bases from V and 7 bases from J, leaving 16 bases between. The CDR3 consists of 13 residues. Germline V gene data show CDR1 as LNHDA and CDR2 as SQIVND (reference sequence). CDR3 in DNA: TGTGCCACCCAACCCAGGTTGCGCGGGGAGCTGTTTTTT. This translates into CATQPRLRGELFF.

The sample holds a few counts of this clonotype. CDR3 sequence reads: CATSRLAAEGEQFF. The CDR3 nucleotides read TGTGCCACCAGCAGATTAGCGGCAGAAGGTGAGCAGTTCTTC. The V call is TRBV15, the J call TRBJ2-1; a possible D gene is TRBD2 (6 bases). V lost 2 bases and J 9 bases, leaving 14 bases between the germline ends. Looked up from germline, CDR1 is LNHNV and CDR2 is YYDKDF (reference sequence). The CDR3 spans 14 residues.

The chain joins TRBV20-1 to TRBJ1-5; D remains unclear. V dropped 7 bases and J dropped 4 bases, with 14 bases sitting between them. The germline CDR1 and CDR2 sequences are DFQATT and SNEGSKA (reference sequence). The CDR3 spans 13 residues. The CDR3 sequence is CSGTIGINQPQHF. CDR3 nucleotide sequence: TGCAGTGGTACCATCGGGATTAATCAGCCCCAGCATTTT.

V and J are TRBV5-1 and TRBJ2-1, with D perhaps matching TRBD1 (5 bases). TRBJ2-7 matches the DNA end more closely, so the J call is doubtful. The germline gives CDR1 SGHRS, CDR2 YFSETQ. The CDR3 has 14 residues. The CDR3 nucleotides are TGCGCCAGCAGCTTGACCAGGGCCAACTACGAGCAGTACTTC. Translating gives CASSLTRANYEQYF.

The chain uses TRBV30 and TRBJ1-1; the D gene is possibly TRBD1 (5 bases). Germline loops: CDR1 GTSNPN, CDR2 SVGIG (reference sequence). The CDR3 loop spans 13 amino acids. V lost 3 bases and J lost 5, with 13 bases in between. CDR3 residues: CAWRIQGLTEAFF. The CDR3 DNA reads TGTGCCTGGAGGATCCAGGGTTTAACTGAAGCTTTCTTT. The entire variable domain, with the rest obtained from reference TRBV30 and TRBJ1-1, is as follows: SQTIHQWPATLVQPVGSPLSLECTVEGTSNPNLYWYRQAAGRGLQLLFYSVGIGQISSEVPQNLSASRPQDRQFILSSKKLLLSDSGFYLCAWRIQGLTEAFFGQGTRLTVV.

This clonotype was detected a few times. The chain carries TRBV28 and TRBJ1-6; no reliable D call. V was cut by 3 bases and J by 9 bases, with 6 bases left in between. CDR3 length: 12 amino acids. Germline CDR1 MDHEN, CDR2 SYDVKM. This chain's CDR3 is CASSFLSSPLHF. The CDR3 DNA reads TGTGCCAGCAGTTTCCTAAGTTCACCCCTCCACTTT.

This clonotype has only one observation. J is TRBJ2-3 and V is TRBV20-1; unclear D gene. There are 14 residues in the CDR3. CDR1 DFQATT and CDR2 SNEGSKA come from the germline V gene (reference sequence). The V end lost 3 bases, the J end lost 5 bases, and 15 bases lay between the germline ends. CDR3 protein: CSASGGKIRDTQYF. The CDR3 bases are TGCAGTGCTAGCGGCGGAAAAATCAGAGATACGCAGTATTTT.

The V call is TRBV20-1, the J call TRBJ2-1; 7 bases fit TRBD2. Germline loops: CDR1 DFQATT, CDR2 SNEGSKA (reference sequence). V gave up 6 bases and J gave up 9 bases; unmatched junction bases: 11. The CDR3 totals 13 residues. The CDR3 spells CSALLAGVGEQFF. The CDR3 region has the DNA TGCAGTGCCCTTCTGGCGGGAGTTGGTGAGCAGTTCTTC.

This chain joins TRBV2 and TRBJ1-1; D unresolved. The CDR3 covers 13 residues. Germline CDR1 reads SNHLY; CDR2 reads FYNNEI. Trimming took off 3 bases at V and 1 base at J, with 6 bases between the two ends. Here the CDR3 reads CASSDESNTEAFF. The CDR3, as DNA: TGTGCCAGCAGTGATGAGTCGAACACTGAAGCTTTCTTT.

This clonotype was recorded a few times. V usage is TRBV20-1 and J usage is TRBJ2-1; D is possibly TRBD2 (6 bases). V lost 0 bases and J 5 bases, leaving 17 bases between the germline ends. This CDR3 has 16 residues. The germline gives CDR1 DFQATT, CDR2 SNEGSKA (reference sequence). The CDR3 reads CSARDLSDSGDNEQFF. The DNA of the CDR3 is TGCAGTGCTAGAGATCTTTCAGATAGCGGAGACAATGAGCAGTTCTTC.